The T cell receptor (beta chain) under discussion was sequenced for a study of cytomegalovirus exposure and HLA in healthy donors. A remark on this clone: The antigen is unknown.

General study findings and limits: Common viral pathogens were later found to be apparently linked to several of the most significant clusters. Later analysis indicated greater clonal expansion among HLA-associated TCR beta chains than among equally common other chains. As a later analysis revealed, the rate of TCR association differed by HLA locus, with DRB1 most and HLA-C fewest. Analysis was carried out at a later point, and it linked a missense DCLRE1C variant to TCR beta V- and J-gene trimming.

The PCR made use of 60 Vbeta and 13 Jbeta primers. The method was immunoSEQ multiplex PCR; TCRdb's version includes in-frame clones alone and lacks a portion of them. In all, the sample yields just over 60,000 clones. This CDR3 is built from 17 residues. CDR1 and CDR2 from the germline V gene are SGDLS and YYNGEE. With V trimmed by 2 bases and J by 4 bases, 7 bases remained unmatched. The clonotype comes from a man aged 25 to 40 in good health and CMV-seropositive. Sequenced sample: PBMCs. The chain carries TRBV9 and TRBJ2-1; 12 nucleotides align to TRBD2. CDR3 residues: CASSVKSSGGVYNEQFF. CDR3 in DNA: TGTGCCAGCAGCGTCAAGTCTAGCGGGGGGGTGTACAATGAGCAGTTCTTC.